This TCR beta chain was found in a study of cytomegalovirus exposure and HLA in healthy donors. The study, taken as a whole, reports: Cytomegalovirus-associated TCR beta chains were listed, numbering over 150. In vitro, a few CMV-associated chains proved specific for CMV antigens.

This clone appeared once. The antigen is undetermined. PCR was performed using 60 Vbeta and 13 Jbeta primers. Generated by immunoSEQ multiplex PCR, the TCRdb table keeps only in-frame clones and is missing some. The data contain around 50,000 clones, 80% of them singletons. The sequence derives from a man aged 25 to 45 in good health and CMV-seropositive. What was sequenced was PBMCs.

The CDR3: CASSIQGAGTEAFF. Written as DNA, the CDR3 is TGTGCCAGTAGTATCCAGGGGGCGGGCACTGAAGCTTTCTTT. V and J are TRBV19 and TRBJ1-1, with TRBD1 matching 8 bases. V lost 3 bases and J lost 4; bases outside the gene matches: 4. The germline CDR1 and CDR2 sequences are LNHDA and SQIVND (reference sequence). The CDR3 sequence is 14 residues long.